This T cell receptor (beta chain) is from a study of T-cell memory formation after mild COVID-19. Whole-study findings and limits: CD4/CD8 balance held among clones contracting day 15 to 85, and later expanders leaned CD4+. CD4+ contracting clones were mainly CM and EM; CD8+ ones, EMRA. Pre-infection memory carried some responding clones, suggesting that cross-reactive memory joined.

The table lists this clonotype with a count of one. Its antigen is not identified. CDR1 is SGHTA, CDR2 FQGNSA, per germline. There are 13 residues in the CDR3. With 6 bases clipped from V and 5 bases from J, the junction kept 6 bases outside the gene matches. TCRdb reanalysed the 5' RACE reads using MiXCR and keeps one entry per CDR3 protein. The table shows a few hundred thousand distinct CDR3 sequences, with more than 20% occurring only once. The material sequenced was PBMCs or a T cell subset sorted from them (not recorded which). The sequence was collected from an adult woman who had mild COVID-19 (a few samples of this study predate the infection). Cell type and time point are not known. V gene TRBV7-2 combines with J gene TRBJ1-1; 7 bases match TRBD1. CDR3 amino acids: CASSDRAWTEAFF. DNA for the CDR3: TGTGCCAGCAGTGACAGGGCATGGACTGAAGCTTTCTTT.